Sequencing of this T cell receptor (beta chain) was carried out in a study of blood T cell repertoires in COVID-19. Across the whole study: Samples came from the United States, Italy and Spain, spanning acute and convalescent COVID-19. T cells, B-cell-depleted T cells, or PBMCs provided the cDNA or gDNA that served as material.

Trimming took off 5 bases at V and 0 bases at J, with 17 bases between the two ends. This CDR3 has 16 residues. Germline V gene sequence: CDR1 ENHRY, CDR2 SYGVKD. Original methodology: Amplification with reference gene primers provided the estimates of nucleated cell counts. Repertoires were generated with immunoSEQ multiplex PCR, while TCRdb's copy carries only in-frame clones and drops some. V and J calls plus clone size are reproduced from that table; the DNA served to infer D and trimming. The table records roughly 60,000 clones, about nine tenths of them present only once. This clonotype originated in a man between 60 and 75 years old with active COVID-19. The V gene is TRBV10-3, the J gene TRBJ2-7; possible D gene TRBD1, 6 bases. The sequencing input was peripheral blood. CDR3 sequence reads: CAISFFGTMYSYEQYF. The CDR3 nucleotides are TGTGCCATCAGTTTTTTCGGGACAATGTACTCCTACGAGCAGTACTTC.